The clone carrying this TCR beta chain was picked up a small number of times. Its antigen is unidentified. V lost 6 bases and J lost 2, with 17 bases in between. The CDR3 spans 15 residues. Germline V gives CDR1 SGHRS, CDR2 YFSETQ. TCRdb independently ran MiXCR on the 5' RACE reads; one entry per CDR3 protein. The sample has fewer than 550,000 distinct CDR3 sequences, about 5.7% seen once; the top ten hold 3% to 4%. This entry comes from a study of CD8 T cells in ankylosing spondylitis. Whole-study results and caveats: Ankylosing spondylitis blood appeared to be characterized by a TCR beta motif of under ten highly homologous variants.

This TCR came from a male donor with ankylosing spondylitis. J is TRBJ2-5 and V is TRBV5-1; a weak D match, TRBD2 (6 bases). The sequencing input was blood, either unsorted or a sorted T cell fraction (not recorded which). The CDR3 is CASTRDRAGQETQYF. The DNA for the CDR3 is TGCGCCAGCACCCGAGACCGGGCGGGACAAGAGACCCAGTACTTC.